A selection of T cell receptor beta chains follows, all from one sample in a study of blood T cells in healthy people across ages. TCRdb re-analysed the 5' RACE reads in MiXCR, keeping a single row per CDR3 protein. The table records 720,000 or so distinct CDR3 sequences, approximately 40% of them present only once. Source material: blood. The receptors come from a man aged 80 or over in good health. CDR3s include the opening cysteine and the closing phenylalanine or tryptophan. A D gene is named only where the DNA matches it firmly. Clone size appears in some rows only: once, few, many, or a class for an expanded clone.

j_gene | v_gene | abundance | d_gene | CDR3nt | CDR3aa
TRBJ2-5 | TRBV7-2 | NA | TRBD2 | TGTGCCAGCAGCCCGCTGACGGGGGGCCAAGAGACCCAGTACTTC | CASSPLTGGQETQYF
TRBJ2-5 | TRBV18 | NA | TRBD2 | TGTGCCAGCTCAAGCCGCCCCAGCGGGGGGTACACAGAGACCCAGTACTTC | CASSSRPSGGYTETQYF
TRBJ2-4 | TRBV4-3 | NA | NA | TGCGCCAGCAGCCTTACCCCAGTAATTGAAAACATTCAGTACTTC | CASSLTPVIENIQYF
TRBJ2-2 | TRBV7-3 | NA | NA | TGTGCCAGCAGCTTAAACTCACTTGGACCGAACACCGGGGAGCTGTTTTTT | CASSLNSLGPNTGELFF
TRBJ1-4 | TRBV6-5 | NA | NA | TGTGCCAGCAGGACCCTTAATGAAAAACTGTTTTTT | CASRTLNEKLFF
TRBJ2-3 | TRBV20-1 | NA | TRBD2 | TGCAGTGCTAGCACCGGGACTAGCGGGGGAACTAGCACAGATACGCAGTATTTT | CSASTGTSGGTSTDTQYF
TRBJ2-2 | TRBV5-6 | many | TRBD1 | TGTGCCAGCAGCTTGGTACAGGGGGACACCGGGGAGCTGTTTTTT | CASSLVQGDTGELFF
TRBJ2-7 | TRBV12-3/TRBV12-4 | few | TRBD1 | TGTGCCAGCAGTTTACTTACGACAGGGCTGATGGGGGAGCAGTACTTC | CASSLLTTGLMGEQYF
TRBJ1-2 | TRBV4-2 | once | NA | TGTGCCAGCAGCCAAGTCGTCCCAGGAGCTAACTGTGGCTACACCTTC | CASSQVVPGANCGYTF
TRBJ2-3 | TRBV27 | NA | TRBD1 | TGTACCAGCAGTTCCTCTCCCGGGACAGGCCGAAGCGCAGATACGCAGTATTTT | CTSSSSPGTGRSADTQYF
TRBJ2-1 | TRBV5-1 | NA | TRBD1 | TGCGCCAGCAGAGGACGGGACAGCTCAACTGGGCCCCAGTTCTTC | CASRGRDSSTGPQFF